A single sample is the source of the 6 T cell receptor beta chains below, sequenced in a study of blood T cell repertoires in COVID-19. Profiled with immunoSEQ multiplex PCR; TCRdb holds only in-frame clones, not every one. Among about 190,000 clones listed, about 88% were seen once. The sequenced sample was PBMCs or T cells enriched from blood (not recorded which). These receptors came from a young woman who had recovered from COVID-19.

For the CDR3, the DNA is TGTGCCAGCAGACCAAGGACAGGGAGAGGCACTGAAGCTTTCTTT. Protein: CASRPRTGRGTEAFF. This rearrangement joins TRBV6-5 to TRBJ1-1; 8 bases fit TRBD1. J lost 4 bases, V lost 6 bases, and 10 bases had no gene match. Germline lookup yields CDR1 MNHEY and CDR2 SVGAGI. CDR3 size: 15 residues.

This chain connects TRBV28 to TRBJ2-3, with TRBD2 matching 11 bases. The length of the CDR3 is 18 residues. CDR1 and CDR2 from the germline V gene are MDHEN and SYDVKM. With 7 bases clipped from V and 0 bases from J, the junction kept 12 bases outside the gene matches. CDR3 bases: TGTGCCAGCACCCTGGGGCTAGCGGGAGGCCCTAGCACAGATACGCAGTATTTT. This translates into CASTLGLAGGPSTDTQYF.

The chain joins TRBV6-4 to TRBJ2-1; TRBD2 aligns across 11 bases. The CDR3 length is 15 residues. The germline gives CDR1 MRHNA, CDR2 SNTAGT. J gave up 6 bases and V 0 bases, and 1 base lay outside the gene matches. The CDR3 sequence is CASSDSLAGGNEQFF. Written as DNA, the CDR3 is TGTGCCAGCAGTGACTCCCTAGCGGGGGGCAATGAGCAGTTCTTC.

The chain carries TRBV5-1 and TRBJ1-2; D might be TRBD1 (6 bases). Germline CDR1 reads SGHRS; CDR2 reads YFSETQ. CDR3 length equals 15 residues. Trimming stripped 1 base from V and 0 bases from J, with 10 bases between. The CDR3 region has the DNA TGCGCCAGCAGCTTGATACAGGGCTCTAACTATGGCTACACCTTC. Translated: CASSLIQGSNYGYTF.

The chain carries TRBV9 and TRBJ2-3; 8 bases map to TRBD2. The CDR3 sequence is 15 residues long. V was pared by 4 bases and J by 5 bases, with 9 bases of the junction left unmatched. Germline V gene lookup returns CDR1 SGDLS and CDR2 YYNGEE. In nucleotides, the CDR3 is TGTGCCAGCAGCCCAGCGGGAGAGGGAGTAGATACGCAGTATTTT. Translation gives CASSPAGEGVDTQYF. The full variable domain, its missing parts supplied by reference TRBV9 and TRBJ2-3, is DSGVTQTPKHLITATGQRVTLRCSPRSGDLSVYWYQQSLDQGLQFLIQYYNGEERAKGNILERFSAQQFPDLHSELNLSSLELGDSALYFCASSPAGEGVDTQYFGPGTRLTVL.

This chain connects TRBV19 to TRBJ1-1; TRBD1 might be the D (5 bases). V was clipped by 1 base and J by 4 bases, with 13 bases between them. The CDR3 runs 15 residues. The germline V gene has CDR1 LNHDA and CDR2 SQIVND (reference sequence). CDR3 coding DNA: TGTGCCAGTAGTATAGGTCCAGGGTCGAGCACTGAAGCTTTCTTT. Translated: CASSIGPGSSTEAFF.